The T cell receptor beta chain under discussion was sequenced for a study of blood T cell repertoires in COVID-19. A COVID-19 case was met by exposed participants within 2 weeks before study entry. The ends lost 5 bases at V and 5 bases at J; junction bases unmatched: 8. Per germline, CDR1 SGHRS and CDR2 YFSETQ. The CDR3 runs to 14 residues. Clones were sequenced by immunoSEQ multiplex PCR, and TCRdb holds only the in-frame ones, with some missing. The sample lists around 330,000 clones; 85% were seen once. This TCR came from a woman younger than 45 who had been exposed to COVID-19. The material sequenced was PBMCs or T cells enriched from blood (not recorded which). The V call is TRBV5-1, the J call TRBJ2-7; 9 nucleotides match TRBD1. The CDR3 region is CASSRDRERNEQYF. The CDR3, as DNA: TGCGCCAGCAGTCGGGACAGGGAAAGGAACGAGCAGTACTTC. Full variable domain (outside the CDR3, taken from reference TRBV5-1 and TRBJ2-7): KAGVTQTPRYLIKTRGQQVTLSCSPISGHRSVSWYQQTPGQGLQFLFEYFSETQRNKGNFPGRFSGRQFSNSRSEMNVSTLELGDSALYLCASSRDRERNEQYFGPGTRLTVT.